This T cell receptor beta chain is from a study of blood T cell repertoires in COVID-19. About the research overall: Collection of acute and convalescent COVID-19 samples took place in the United States, Italy and Spain.

The germline gives CDR1 MNHNS, CDR2 SASEGT. The V end was cut by 2 bases, the J end by 8 bases, with 12 bases between. CDR3 length: 13 amino acids. Original processing methods: Amplification from reference gene primers served as the basis for estimated nucleated cell counts. Sequencing was performed with immunoSEQ multiplex PCR; in TCRdb, only in-frame clones are kept and a portion is missing. That table is the source of V, J and clone size, and D and trimming were worked out from the DNA. The data show approximately 280,000 clones, roughly 89% seen once. The receptor was isolated from a man aged 40-49 years with acute or convalescent COVID-19. Sequenced input: peripheral blood. The V and J genes are TRBV6-1 and TRBJ1-2; D is undetermined. CDR3 coding DNA: TGTGCCAGCAGTGAATTTACCCACTGGGGCTACACCTTC. Its translation: CASSEFTHWGYTF.